The 14 T cell receptor beta chains below were found in one sample sequenced in a study of blood T cells in healthy people across ages. Primed by a sample-barcoded 5' primer and a J-beta primer mix, a second PCR proceeded for about 6 to 12 cycles. TCRdb re-called the 5' RACE reads through MiXCR, storing one row per CDR3 protein. The table shows under 2 million distinct CDR3 sequences, with around 36% occurring only once. Sequenced material: blood. Receptor source: a woman in her twenties or thirties in good health.

Only a few counts were recorded for this clonotype. Given a much more abundant clone one base away, this may be a read error. This chain uses TRBV12-3 or TRBV12-4 with TRBJ2-7; 13 nucleotides match TRBD2. The CDR3 covers 15 residues. Trimming removed 6 bases from V and 7 bases from J; junction bases left unmatched: 9. DNA of the CDR3: TGTGCCAGCAGCTCACTAGCGGGGGGGTTCAATGAGCAGTACTTC. Amino acids: CASSSLAGGFNEQYF.

This clonotype showed up many times. The CDR3 bases are TGTGCCAGCAGTCTTGGACAGACATTGAGCTACACCTTC. Translating gives CASSLGQTLSYTF. V is TRBV6-1 and J is TRBJ1-2, with D tentatively TRBD1 (6 bases). The CDR3 spans 13 residues. V lost 5 bases and J 9 bases, leaving 16 bases between the germline ends. CDR1 is MNHNS and CDR2 is SASEGT in the germline V gene.

This clonotype came up once. The V and J genes are TRBV28 and TRBJ1-1; TRBD1 might be the D (5 bases). The CDR3 loop spans 12 amino acids. With 3 bases removed from V and 9 bases from J, the gap between germline ends came to 11 bases. Germline lookup yields CDR1 MDHEN and CDR2 SYDVKM. The chain's CDR3 is CASSFPRVKAFF. CDR3 bases: TGTGCCAGCAGTTTCCCCAGGGTGAAAGCTTTCTTT. Together with reference TRBV28 and TRBJ1-1, the CDR3 gives the full variable domain: DVKVTQSSRYLVKRTGEKVFLECVQDMDHENMFWYRQDPGLGLRLIYFSYDVKMKEKGDIPEGYSVSREKKERFSLILESASTNQTSMYLCASSFPRVKAFFGQGTRLTVV.

This clonotype showed up just a few times. This rearrangement joins TRBV10-3 to TRBJ2-7, with D uncertain. V was clipped by 10 bases and J by 2 bases, with 12 bases between them. CDR1 ENHRY and CDR2 SYGVKD come from the germline V gene. CDR3 length: 12 amino acids. This CDR3 is CATSQDPYEQYF. CDR3 DNA sequence: TGTGCCACCTCTCAGGACCCCTACGAGCAGTACTTC.

Concerning this clonotype: Relative to the germline gene, one junction end is altered; a read error may explain this. This sequence joins TRBV19 and TRBJ1-1, with D perhaps matching TRBD1 (5 bases). Germline CDR1 reads LNHDA; CDR2 reads SQIVND (reference sequence). The CDR3 is 16 amino acids. The CDR3 here is CAGSTGFGWGNTEAFF. The CDR3 DNA reads as TGTGCCGGTAGTACAGGATTTGGTTGGGGGAACACTGAAGCTTTCTTT.

This clonotype was observed a handful of times. The rearrangement joins TRBV28 to TRBJ2-1, with 7 positions matching TRBD2. V shed 4 bases, J shed 5 bases, and the junction held 8 bases outside the gene matches. This CDR3 is built from 15 residues. The germline gives CDR1 MDHEN, CDR2 SYDVKM. The CDR3 loop reads CASSWGGFSHNEQFF. CDR3 nucleotides: TGTGCCAGCAGTTGGGGGGGATTTTCCCACAATGAGCAGTTCTTC.

The chain joins TRBV7-9 to TRBJ2-3; weak D call: TRBD1 (7 bases). CDR1 is SEHNR and CDR2 is FQNEAQ in the germline V gene (reference sequence). The length of the CDR3 is 16 residues. Trimming cost V 5 bases and J 6 bases, with 21 bases left between them. The CDR3: CASSPRGAGRGDTQYF. The CDR3 region has the DNA TGTGCCAGCAGCCCTCGAGGAGCGGGCAGGGGGGATACGCAGTATTTT.

There are a few counts of this clonotype. This chain joins TRBV13 and TRBJ2-3, with TRBD2 matching over 10 bases. This CDR3 contains 18 residues. Germline values: CDR1 PRHDT, CDR2 FYEKMQ (reference sequence). V dropped 5 bases and J dropped 2; count of bases not matched to a gene: 13. The CDR3 sequence is CASSASRLAGDTTDTQYF. The CDR3 DNA is TGTGCCAGCAGCGCCTCCCGACTAGCGGGCGACACCACAGATACGCAGTATTTT.

On this clonotype itself: At one boundary the junction diverges from the germline segment, which might be a read error. The J gene is TRBJ2-3, the V gene TRBV20-1; D is perhaps TRBD1 (6 bases). Per the germline V gene, CDR1 is DFQATT and CDR2 is SNEGSKA (reference sequence). The CDR3 runs 11 residues. CDR3 bases: TGTCAGGGGTCTAGCACAGATACGCAGTATTTT. Its protein product is CQGSSTDTQYF.

Only a few counts were recorded for this clonotype. V and J are TRBV5-1 and TRBJ2-5; 8 bases are shared with TRBD1. V lost 5 bases to trimming and J lost 1 base; unmatched junction nucleotides: 4. The CDR3 runs to 14 residues. Germline loops: CDR1 SGHRS, CDR2 YFSETQ. CDR3 coding DNA: TGCGCCAGCAGTTATACAGGGGGCCAAGAGACCCAGTACTTC. Translation: CASSYTGGQETQYF.

This clonotype was found many times. The rearrangement links TRBV3-1 to TRBJ1-2, with D hard to call. From germline, CDR1 is LGHDT and CDR2 YNNKEL (reference sequence). Trimming took 3 bases from V and 5 from J, leaving 4 bases between them. This CDR3 comprises 11 residues. For the CDR3, the DNA is TGTGCCAGCAGCCAGTCATATGGCTACACCTTC. This encodes CASSQSYGYTF.

The genes are TRBV20-1 and TRBJ2-1; TRBD2 matches 8 bases. The CDR3 is 14 amino acids. With V trimmed by 5 bases and J by 5 bases, 8 bases remained unmatched. The germline V gene encodes CDR1 DFQATT and CDR2 SNEGSKA (reference sequence). CDR3 bases: TGCAGTGCTCTTGGACTAGCTCAAGACAATGAGCAGTTCTTC. It translates to CSALGLAQDNEQFF.

The chain joins TRBV29-1 to TRBJ1-1, with D perhaps TRBD1 (5 bases). The CDR3 totals 12 residues. Germline-derived CDR1 and CDR2 are SQVTM and ANQGSEA. V lost 2 bases to trimming and J lost 8 bases, with 12 bases between them. The CDR3 coding sequence is TGCAGCGTTGAAAAGACGGGGCCCGAAGCTTTCTTT. Translating gives CSVEKTGPEAFF.

This clonotype was observed at least ten times. This chain joins TRBV20-1 and TRBJ2-6; TRBD2 is a possible D gene (5 bases). The CDR3 extends over 15 amino acids. Germline lookup yields CDR1 DFQATT and CDR2 SNEGSKA (reference sequence). V dropped 0 bases and J dropped 3 bases, with 9 bases sitting between them. In DNA form, the CDR3 reads TGCAGTGCTAGAGACGAGGGTAATGGGGCCAACGTCCTGACTTTC. The encoded protein is CSARDEGNGANVLTF.